The source of this T cell receptor beta chain is a study of shared clonotypes between healthy human individuals. Study information: Donor composition was a couple of women and three men, aged 18 to 49.

Naive CD8 populations comprised CD45RO-negative cells positively selected for CCR7, excluding terminally differentiated effector memory CD45RA+ cells. Libraries were prepared by immunoSEQ multiplex PCR; TCRdb keeps only in-frame clonotypes and omits some of them. The profile shows hundreds of thousands of clones, 85% to 95% of them singletons. Comment on this clone: Its specificity is not known.

Trimming cost V 1 base and J 1 base, with 10 bases left between them. There are 15 residues in the CDR3. Germline V CDR1 and CDR2: MNHNS, SASEGT. Study-level points and caveats: Exclusively blood specimens were collected; tissue repertoires likely differ. Compared with clonotypes that all four donors shared, non-shared clonotypes had lower generation probabilities.

The sample comprised naive CD8+ T cells sorted from blood. The TCR sequence derives from a woman between 25 and 40 years old in good health. This chain links TRBV6-1 with TRBJ1-1; D is unresolved. In DNA, the CDR3 is TGTGCCAGCAGTGAAGTCAACCTATGGAACACTGAAGCTTTCTTT. This gives the protein CASSEVNLWNTEAFF.